This T cell receptor beta chain was sequenced during a study of blood T cell repertoires in COVID-19. Study details: Sites across the United States, Italy and Spain contributed samples from acute and convalescent COVID-19.

The participants were between roughly 18 and 90 years old and came from some 23 US areas. Participants' own reports of clinical history determined their cohort assignment. In Cohort 3, a recovered donor had either two negative PCRs, clearance, or symptom resolution. Sequencing used immunoSEQ multiplex PCR; TCRdb keeps in-frame clones, though not all of them. In the table there are under 250,000 clones, more than 80% of which are singletons. This CDR3 is built from 14 residues. V lost 2 bases and J lost 2, with 8 bases in between. Germline V CDR1 and CDR2: SGHTA, FQGTGA. This receptor was taken from a man aged 55 to 70 who had recovered from COVID-19. The sequencing input was PBMCs or T cells enriched from blood (not recorded which). The J gene is TRBJ2-3, the V gene TRBV7-3; no clear D gene. The CDR3 sequence: CASSLGVDTDTQYF. CDR3 nucleotide sequence: TGTGCCAGCAGCTTAGGAGTCGACACAGATACGCAGTATTTT.